These 23 T cell receptor beta chains originate from one sample sequenced in a study of blood T cell repertoires in COVID-19 (dated by TCRdb to about 2020). Library preparation was by the immunoSEQ multiplex PCR assay. Not all clones reach the TCRdb copy of this immuneACCESS table, which keeps in-frame sequences only. Checked studies attribute under half of the gap to unresolved V genes and leave the rest unexplained. The sample table lists 300,000 or so clones, about nine tenths of them with a count of one. The ten largest clones add up to about 10% of the sample. Material: PBMCs or T cells enriched from blood (not recorded which). The source is a woman younger than 30 who had recovered from COVID-19.

This chain links TRBV28 with TRBJ2-5; 8 bases match TRBD2. This CDR3 is 16 amino acids long. Germline trimming cut 3 bases from V and 2 bases from J; bases unmatched to any gene: 8. Germline V lookup: CDR1 MDHEN, CDR2 SYDVKM. The CDR3 DNA sequence: TGTGCCAGCAGTTTTAGCCGAGCGGGAGATCAAGAGACCCAGTACTTC. As protein: CASSFSRAGDQETQYF.

The chain links TRBV28 to TRBJ1-4; 7 bases map to TRBD1. Looked up from germline, CDR1 is MDHEN and CDR2 is SYDVKM. This CDR3 region has 13 residues. V gave up 8 bases and J gave up 8 bases; unmatched junction bases: 8. The CDR3 region is CASGGGVREKLFF. The CDR3 nucleotides are TGTGCCAGCGGAGGGGGCGTGAGGGAAAAACTGTTTTTT.

In this sample, this clone turned up once. The chain has TRBV19 and TRBJ1-5; no clear D gene. V lost 6 bases, J lost 2 bases, and 17 bases lay in between. Germline V lookup: CDR1 LNHDA, CDR2 SQIVND (reference sequence). This CDR3 region has 16 residues. In nucleotides, the CDR3 is TGTGCCAGTAGCAAAATCCGGGATATTGGCAATCAGCCCCAGCATTTT. It is translated as CASSKIRDIGNQPQHF.

V and J are TRBV6-5 and TRBJ2-1, with no clear D. From germline, CDR1 is MNHEY and CDR2 SVGAGI. Trimming pared 6 bases from V and 5 bases from J, leaving 5 bases between. The CDR3 totals 11 residues. CDR3 protein: CASSLNNEQFF. As DNA, the CDR3 is TGTGCCAGCAGCCTTAACAATGAGCAGTTCTTC.

The chain combines TRBV5-1 with TRBJ1-2; 7 nucleotides agree with TRBD1. The CDR3 sequence is 17 residues long. Germline lookup yields CDR1 SGHRS and CDR2 YFSETQ. V gave up 2 bases and J gave up 0 bases; unmatched junction bases: 10. CDR3 sequence reads: CASSFVSGTASNYGYTF. As DNA, the CDR3 is TGCGCCAGCAGCTTTGTTTCCGGGACAGCCTCTAACTATGGCTACACCTTC.

The rearrangement joins TRBV27 to TRBJ2-7; 11 bases map to TRBD1. CDR1 is MNHEY and CDR2 is SMNVEV in the germline V gene (reference sequence). The V gene end was trimmed by 2 bases and the J gene end by 2 bases; junction bases not matched to a gene: 8. The CDR3 loop spans 17 amino acids. CDR3 coding DNA: TGTGCCAGCAGTTTAGTAGGGACAGGGGGTCTCCCCTACGAGCAGTACTTC. It specifies CASSLVGTGGLPYEQYF.

This clone has only one observation. The chain couples TRBV27 to TRBJ2-7; 8 bases align to TRBD1. Germline CDR1 is MNHEY and CDR2 is SMNVEV (reference sequence). The CDR3 is made up of 17 amino acids. Germline trimming cut 6 bases from V and 3 bases from J; bases unmatched to any gene: 16. The CDR3 DNA reads TGTGCCAGCAGACCAAAGGGCTTCGGGACAGGCCTCTACGAGCAGTACTTC. This gives the protein CASRPKGFGTGLYEQYF.

The CDR3 DNA follows: TGTGCCAGCAGCGTAGGGCAGTCGAACACTGAAGCTTTCTTT. Residues: CASSVGQSNTEAFF. The chain uses TRBV9 and TRBJ1-1; D unresolved. Germline V CDR1 and CDR2: SGDLS, YYNGEE. V was clipped by 0 bases and J by 1 base, with 7 bases between them. There are 14 residues in the CDR3.

This CDR3 is CASSSTGISNQPQHF. CDR3 sequence (DNA): TGTGCCAGTAGTAGCACGGGGATTAGCAATCAGCCCCAGCATTTT. This chain connects TRBV19 to TRBJ1-5; D gene unclear. The V end lost 4 bases, the J end lost 0 bases, and 10 bases lay between the germline ends. The length of the CDR3 is 15 residues. Germline CDR1 is LNHDA and CDR2 is SQIVND (reference sequence).

The chain is built from TRBV5-1 and TRBJ1-1; a possible D gene is TRBD1 (5 bases). There are 14 residues in the CDR3. V shed 0 bases and J shed 4 bases, with 10 bases lying between them. Germline V gene lookup returns CDR1 SGHRS and CDR2 YFSETQ. The CDR3 loop reads CASSLAGGGTEAFF. The CDR3 DNA reads TGCGCCAGCAGCTTGGCTGGGGGGGGCACTGAAGCTTTCTTT.

V and J are TRBV3-1 (or the pseudogene TRBV3-2) and TRBJ1-2; 8 bases match TRBD1. J gave up 3 bases and V 4 bases, and 16 bases lay outside the gene matches. Germline CDR1 is LGHDT and CDR2 is YNNKEL (reference sequence). This CDR3 region has 18 residues. CDR3 loop: CASSPNPWADRGYYGYTF. The CDR3 DNA is TGTGCCAGCAGCCCTAACCCCTGGGCCGACAGGGGTTACTATGGCTACACCTTC.

V is TRBV2 and J is TRBJ2-7, with 7 bases matching TRBD1. V trimming: 6 bases; J trimming: 3 bases; junction bases outside the gene matches: 11. CDR1 SNHLY and CDR2 FYNNEI come from the germline V gene. The CDR3 covers 15 residues. The CDR3 loop is CASSVSQGPRYEQYF. The CDR3 nucleotides are TGTGCCAGCAGCGTATCACAGGGGCCACGCTACGAGCAGTACTTC.

This clone was seen repeatedly, ten times or more. The V gene is TRBV10-3, the J gene TRBJ2-5, with D perhaps TRBD1 (5 bases). Germline CDR1 reads ENHRY; CDR2 reads SYGVKD. Trimming stripped 4 bases from V and 4 bases from J, with 13 bases between. The CDR3 has 14 amino acids. The CDR3 DNA is TGTGCCATCAGTGCGGGTCCGCAGGGAGAGACCCAGTACTTC. Its protein is CAISAGPQGETQYF.

The chain is built from TRBV7-9 and TRBJ1-2, with TRBD1 as a possible D gene (6 bases). The CDR3 runs 13 residues. Trimming took 5 bases from V and 4 from J, leaving 11 bases between them. Germline CDR1 and CDR2: SEHNR and FQNEAQ (reference sequence). CDR3 amino acids: CASSEDRLYGYTF. The CDR3 nucleotides read TGTGCCAGCAGCGAAGACAGGCTCTATGGCTACACCTTC. The whole variable domain, filled in from reference TRBV7-9 and TRBJ1-2, reads DTGVSQNPRHKITKRGQNVTFRCDPISEHNRLYWYRQTLGQGPEFLTYFQNEAQLEKSRLLSDRFSAERPKGSFSTLEIQRTEQGDSAMYLCASSEDRLYGYTFGSGTRLTVV.

The chain joins TRBV2 to TRBJ1-2, with D possibly TRBD1 on 5 matching bases. Trimming pared 3 bases from V and 2 bases from J, leaving 7 bases between. Germline V CDR1 and CDR2: SNHLY, FYNNEI. CDR3 length: 13 amino acids. The CDR3 sequence: CASSEQGNYGYTF. As DNA, the CDR3 is TGTGCCAGCAGTGAGCAGGGCAACTATGGCTACACCTTC.

This rearrangement joins TRBV5-1 to TRBJ1-2; TRBD1 is a possible D gene (6 bases). Per the germline V gene, CDR1 is SGHRS and CDR2 is YFSETQ. Trimming shortened V by 4 bases and J by 6 bases, and 22 bases separated the two germline ends. The CDR3 length is 16 residues. In nucleotides, the CDR3 is TGCGCCAGCAGCCCGACGGGGGGCCTGAGGTCGGATGGCTACACCTTC. It codes for CASSPTGGLRSDGYTF.

In DNA form, the CDR3 reads TGTGCCAGCAGCCTACCCTCGGGCACTGAAGCTTTCTTT. Protein product: CASSLPSGTEAFF. The chain has TRBV5-6 and TRBJ1-1, with no clear D. Germline assignment: CDR1 SGHDT and CDR2 YYEEEE. The CDR3 has 13 amino acids. V lost 4 bases and J 4 bases, leaving 11 bases between the germline ends.

In this sample, this clone turned up a few times. This chain links TRBV28 with TRBJ2-7; 11 positions match TRBD2. CDR1 is MDHEN and CDR2 is SYDVKM in the germline V gene. The CDR3 spans 14 residues. With 6 bases clipped from V and 4 bases from J, the junction kept 5 bases outside the gene matches. CDR3 amino acids: CASRPSGRFYEQYF. The CDR3 coding sequence is TGTGCCAGCAGGCCTAGCGGGAGGTTTTACGAGCAGTACTTC.

The CDR3 loop is CASSPGGNEQFF. The CDR3 DNA sequence: TGTGCCAGCTCCCCAGGCGGGAATGAGCAGTTCTTC. This chain joins TRBV18 and TRBJ2-1; TRBD2 is a possible D gene (5 bases). Trimming took 6 bases from V and 7 from J, leaving 10 bases between them. The CDR3 length is 12 residues. The germline V gene has CDR1 KGHSH and CDR2 LQKENI. Variable domain in full (rest from reference TRBV18 and TRBJ2-1): NAGVMQNPRHLVRRRGQEARLRCSPMKGHSHVYWYRQLPEEGLKFMVYLQKENIIDESGMPKERFSAEFPKEGPSILRIQQVVRGDSAAYFCASSPGGNEQFFGPGTRLTVL.

The chain has TRBV28 and TRBJ2-5; 7 nucleotides align to TRBD1. The germline CDR1 and CDR2 sequences are MDHEN and SYDVKM. V was clipped by 5 bases and J by 2 bases; unmatched bases: 5. The CDR3 consists of 14 residues. In nucleotides, the CDR3 is TGTGCCAGCAGTACCGGACAGGCGCAAGAGACCCAGTACTTC. Translating gives CASSTGQAQETQYF.

This chain uses TRBV4-1 with TRBJ2-1; 8 bases line up with TRBD1. With 0 bases clipped from V and 9 bases from J, the junction kept 16 bases outside the gene matches. CDR1 MGHRA and CDR2 YSYEKL come from the germline V gene. The CDR3 length is 18 residues. The CDR3 region is CASSQDRFVTGVQPEQFF. In DNA form, the CDR3 reads TGCGCCAGCAGCCAAGATCGGTTCGTGACAGGGGTGCAGCCTGAGCAGTTCTTC.

The chain links TRBV29-1 to TRBJ2-1; D is unresolved. This CDR3 comprises 13 residues. Germline CDR1 and CDR2: SQVTM and ANQGSEA. V lost 0 bases, J lost 9 bases, and 12 bases lay in between. CDR3 coding DNA: TGCAGCGTTGAAGATCGTCTAGTTCCTGAGCAGTTCTTC. As protein: CSVEDRLVPEQFF.

This clone came up a few times. The rearrangement uses TRBV4-1 and TRBJ1-2, with 8 bases lining up with TRBD1. Germline CDR1 MGHRA, CDR2 YSYEKL. This CDR3 comprises 16 residues. V lost 6 bases and J lost 1; bases outside the gene matches: 10. In DNA form, the CDR3 reads TGCGCCAGCAGTCCCGGACAGGGTGTTTTTAACTATGGCTACACCTTC. Protein sequence: CASSPGQGVFNYGYTF.